A single sample gave rise to the 5 T cell receptor beta chains below, sequenced in a study of cytomegalovirus exposure and HLA in healthy donors. The study ran its PCR with 60 Vbeta and 13 Jbeta primers. The assay was immunoSEQ multiplex PCR, and TCRdb's table has in-frame clones only and misses some. The table includes roughly 99,000 clones, around 74% detected once. The sequencing input was PBMCs. These receptor sequences come from a male donor in good health and CMV-seronegative.

DNA of the CDR3: TGCAGCGCCGAAAGGGAGTTCACCTACAATGAGCAGTTCTTC. This sequence encodes CSAEREFTYNEQFF. This chain links TRBV29-1 with TRBJ2-1; TRBD2 might be the D (5 bases). CDR1 is SQVTM, CDR2 ANQGSEA, per germline. CDR3 length: 14 residues. V gave up 7 bases and J gave up 2 bases, with 15 bases separating them.

The chain employs TRBV28 and TRBJ1-2; D remains unclear. Germline V gives CDR1 MDHEN, CDR2 SYDVKM. The CDR3 has 13 amino acids. V was cut by 4 bases and J by 8 bases, with 14 bases left in between. In DNA, the CDR3 is TGTGCCAGCAGTTCACGGGTCGGGTGGGGCTACACCTTC. It translates to CASSSRVGWGYTF.

This sequence joins TRBV6-5 and TRBJ2-2, with 9 nucleotides matching TRBD2. The germline gives CDR1 MNHEY, CDR2 SVGAGI. The V segment lost 5 bases and the J segment 1 base; nucleotides outside the gene matches: 2. This CDR3 contains 15 residues. CDR3 protein: CASSRLAENTGELFF. The CDR3 DNA reads as TGTGCCAGCAGTCGACTAGCGGAGAACACCGGGGAGCTGTTTTTT.

The V gene is TRBV5-4, the J gene TRBJ2-7, with 12 bases matching TRBD2. Looked up from germline, CDR1 is SGHNT and CDR2 is YYREEE (reference sequence). CDR3 size: 15 residues. V shed 4 bases, J shed 3 bases, and the junction held 5 bases outside the gene matches. The DNA of the CDR3 is TGTGCCAGCAGCCCGACTAGCGGGGGTAACTACGAGCAGTACTTC. Its protein product is CASSPTSGGNYEQYF.

The chain couples TRBV7-2 to TRBJ2-3, with D perhaps TRBD2 (6 bases). V lost 8 bases and J 3 bases, leaving 15 bases between the germline ends. The CDR3 runs to 14 residues. The V gene's germline CDR1 is SGHTA and CDR2 FQGNSA. The CDR3 is CASASGVGTDTQYF. The CDR3 DNA sequence: TGTGCCAGCGCCTCGGGAGTAGGTACAGATACGCAGTATTTT.